These T cell receptor beta chains were read from a single sample in a study of Ad26.COV2.S vaccination and SARS-CoV-2 variants. Sequencing was performed with immunoSEQ multiplex PCR; in TCRdb, only in-frame clones are kept and a portion is missing. The data show roughly 350,000 clones, roughly nine tenths seen once. The material sequenced was peripheral blood, taken in a trial of Ad26.COV2.S vaccine versus placebo. Receptors were obtained from a person between 18 and 65 years old who received the Ad26.COV2.S COVID-19 vaccine or a placebo. Each CDR3 is given with its conserved first and last residue. The order of the fields is V gene, CDR3 length, CDR3 protein.

v_gene: TRBV18
len: 14
CDR3aa: CASSPRDSSYEQYF

v_gene: TRBV9
len: 15
CDR3aa: CASSVSPAYNEKLFF

v_gene: TRBV15
len: 15
CDR3aa: CATSRDRGTTDTQYF

v_gene: TRBV7-3
len: 16
CDR3aa: CASSLTSTSGHDEQFF

v_gene: TRBV7-2
len: 14
CDR3aa: CASSPRQGVYGYTF

v_gene: TRBV27
len: 15
CDR3aa: CASKLGQGGLYEQYF

v_gene: TRBV6-2/TRBV6-3
len: 15
CDR3aa: CASSSGTGIQETQYF

v_gene: TRBV7-3
len: 16
CDR3aa: CASSLNPGQGPYEQYF

v_gene: TRBV4-2
len: 17
CDR3aa: CASSQATGQRSGNTIYF

v_gene: TRBV9
len: 15
CDR3aa: CASSVVQGRAGELFF

v_gene: TRBV6-2/TRBV6-3
len: 12
CDR3aa: CASSLRSNEQFF

v_gene: TRBV7-2
len: 13
CDR3aa: CASSYRTVHGYTF

v_gene: TRBV5-4
len: 17
CDR3aa: CASSLKGQGTTNEKLFF

v_gene: TRBV9
len: 15
CDR3aa: CASSPRQGSYNEQFF